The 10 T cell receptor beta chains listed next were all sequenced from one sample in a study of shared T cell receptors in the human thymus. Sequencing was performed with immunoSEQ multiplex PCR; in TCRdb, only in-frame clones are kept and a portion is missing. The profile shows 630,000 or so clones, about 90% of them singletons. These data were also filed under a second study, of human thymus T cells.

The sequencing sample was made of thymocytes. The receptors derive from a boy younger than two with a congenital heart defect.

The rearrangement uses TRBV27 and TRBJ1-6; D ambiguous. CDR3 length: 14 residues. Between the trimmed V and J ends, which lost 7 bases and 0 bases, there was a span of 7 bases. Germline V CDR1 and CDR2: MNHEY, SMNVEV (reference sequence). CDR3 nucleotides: TGTGCCAGCATGGTGAGCTCCTATAATTCACCCCTCCACTTT. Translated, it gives CASMVSSYNSPLHF.

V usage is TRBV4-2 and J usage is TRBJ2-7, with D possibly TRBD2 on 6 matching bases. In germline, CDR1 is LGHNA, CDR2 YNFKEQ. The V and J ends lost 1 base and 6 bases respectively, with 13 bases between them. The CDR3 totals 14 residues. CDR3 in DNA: TGTGCCAGCAGCCAAGCCCGGGACTCCCCCGAGCAGTACTTC. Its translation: CASSQARDSPEQYF.

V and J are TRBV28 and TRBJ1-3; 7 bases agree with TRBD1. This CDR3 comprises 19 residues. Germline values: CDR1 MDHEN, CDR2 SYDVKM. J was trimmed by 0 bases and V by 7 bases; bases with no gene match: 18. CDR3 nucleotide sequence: TGTGCCAGCAACATAACTGGTCGGGCAGGGGGAAGCTCTGGAAACACCATATATTTT. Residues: CASNITGRAGGSSGNTIYF.

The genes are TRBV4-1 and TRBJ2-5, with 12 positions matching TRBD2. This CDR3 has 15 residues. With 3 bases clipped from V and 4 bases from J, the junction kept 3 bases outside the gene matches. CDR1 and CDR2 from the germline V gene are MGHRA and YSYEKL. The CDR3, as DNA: TGCGCCAGCAGCCATCGACTAGCGGGGGTAGAGACCCAGTACTTC. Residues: CASSHRLAGVETQYF.

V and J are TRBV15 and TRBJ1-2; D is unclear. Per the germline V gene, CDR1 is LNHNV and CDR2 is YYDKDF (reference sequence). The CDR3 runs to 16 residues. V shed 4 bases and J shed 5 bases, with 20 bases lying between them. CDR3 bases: TGTGCCACCAGCATCTGGAGGGCTCGGATAGGATATGGCTACACCTTC. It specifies CATSIWRARIGYGYTF. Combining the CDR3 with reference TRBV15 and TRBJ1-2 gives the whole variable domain DAMVIQNPRYQVTQFGKPVTLSCSQTLNHNVMYWYQQKSSQAPKLLFHYYDKDFNNEADTPDNFQSRRPNTSFCFLDIRSPGLGDTAMYLCATSIWRARIGYGYTFGSGTRLTVV.

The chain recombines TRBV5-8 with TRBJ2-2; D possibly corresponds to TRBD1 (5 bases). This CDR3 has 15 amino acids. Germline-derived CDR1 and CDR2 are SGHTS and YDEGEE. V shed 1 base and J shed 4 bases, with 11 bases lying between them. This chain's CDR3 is CASSLKGYVTGELFF. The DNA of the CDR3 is TGTGCCAGCAGCTTGAAGGGGTATGTCACCGGGGAGCTGTTTTTT.

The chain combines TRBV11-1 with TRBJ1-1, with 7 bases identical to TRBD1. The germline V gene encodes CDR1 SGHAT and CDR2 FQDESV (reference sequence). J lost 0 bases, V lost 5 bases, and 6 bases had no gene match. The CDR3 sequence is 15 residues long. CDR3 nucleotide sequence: TGTGCCAGCAGCAACCGACAGGGAATGAACACTGAAGCTTTCTTT. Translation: CASSNRQGMNTEAFF. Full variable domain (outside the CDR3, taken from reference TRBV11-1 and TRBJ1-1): EAEVAQSPRYKITEKSQAVAFWCDPISGHATLYWYRQILGQGPELLVQFQDESVVDDSQLPKDRFSAERLKGVDSTLKIQPAELGDSAMYLCASSNRQGMNTEAFFGQGTRLTVV.

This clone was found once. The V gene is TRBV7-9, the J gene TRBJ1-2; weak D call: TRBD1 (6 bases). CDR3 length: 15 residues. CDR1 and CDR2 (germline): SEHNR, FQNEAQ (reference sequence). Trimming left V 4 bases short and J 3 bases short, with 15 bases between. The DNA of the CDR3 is TGTGCCAGCAGCTCCCCGGACAGCGCCTACTATGGCTACACCTTC. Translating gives CASSSPDSAYYGYTF.

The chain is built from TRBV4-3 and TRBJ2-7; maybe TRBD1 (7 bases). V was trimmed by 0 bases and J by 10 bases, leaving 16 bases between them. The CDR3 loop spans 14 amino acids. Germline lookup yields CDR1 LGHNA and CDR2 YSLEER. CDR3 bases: TGCGCCAGCAGCCAAGAGAACAGGGGAGGAGGCCAGTACTTC. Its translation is CASSQENRGGGQYF.

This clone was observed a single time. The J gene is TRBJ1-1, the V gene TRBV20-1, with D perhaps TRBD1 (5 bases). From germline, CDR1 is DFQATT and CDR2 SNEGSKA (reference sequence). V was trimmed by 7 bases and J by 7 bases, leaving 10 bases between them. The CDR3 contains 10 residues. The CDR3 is CSVVTGEAFF. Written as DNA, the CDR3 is TGCAGTGTTGTCACAGGTGAAGCTTTCTTT.